What follows are 9 T cell receptor beta chains derived from one specimen sequenced in a study of regulatory T cells in long-lasting Graves disease. Time point meaning: newly diagnosed GD, antithyroid drugs for less than 3 months. Isolated PBMC RNA provided the starting material for the TCR library. Library construction for TCR beta used iRepertoire HTBI primers and Arm-PCR of CDR3 regions. TCRdb re-called the multiplex PCR reads with MiXCR, one entry per CDR3 protein. The repertoire holds 400,000 to 650,000 distinct CDR3 sequences, with about 16% as singletons. The same sample was also studied in work on T cells in Graves' hyperthyroidism and ophthalmopathy.

This specimen consisted of peripheral blood mononuclear cells (PBMCs), obtained at new diagnosis, from a patient treated with antithyroid drugs. The receptors derive from a woman aged 40-60 years with Graves disease.

The chain combines TRBV9 with TRBJ2-1, with D possibly called TRBD1 or TRBD2 (5 bases each). Looked up from germline, CDR1 is SGDLS and CDR2 is YYNGEE. V was clipped by 0 bases and J by 10 bases, with 11 bases between them. This CDR3 contains 13 residues. The CDR3 DNA reads TGTGCCAGCAGCGTAGAAGGGACCCACGAGCAGTTCTTC. It codes for CASSVEGTHEQFF.

At least ten counts were recorded for this clonotype. CDR3 sequence: CASSQTGTGGDTQYF. The CDR3 bases are TGTGCCAGCAGCCAGACAGGGACGGGCGGTGATACGCAGTATTTT. V and J are TRBV13 and TRBJ2-3; TRBD1 matches 7 bases. The V gene's germline CDR1 is PRHDT and CDR2 FYEKMQ (reference sequence). The ends lost 5 bases at V and 6 bases at J; junction bases unmatched: 11. This CDR3 contains 15 residues. The entire variable domain, with the rest obtained from reference TRBV13 and TRBJ2-3, is as follows: AAGVIQSPRHLIKEKRETATLKCYPIPRHDTVYWYQQGPGQDPQFLISFYEKMQSDKGSIPDRFSAQQFSDYHSELNMSSLELGDSALYFCASSQTGTGGDTQYFGPGTRLTVL.

This clonotype was detected many times. The rearrangement joins TRBV6-2 or TRBV6-3 to TRBJ2-1, with 8 positions matching TRBD2. Germline trimming cut 5 bases from V and 8 bases from J; bases unmatched to any gene: 11. The CDR3 has 15 residues. Germline loops: CDR1 MNHEY, CDR2 SVGEGT. The DNA of the CDR3 is TGTGCCAGCAGTCACCGGGGTAGCGGGGTAGATGAGCAGTTCTTC. This encodes CASSHRGSGVDEQFF.

In this sample, this clonotype turned up a few times. This clone may be a read error of a much larger clone one base away. The V gene is TRBV3-1, the J gene TRBJ2-7; TRBD2 is a possible D gene (6 bases). Germline V gene data show CDR1 as LGHDT and CDR2 as YNNKEL (reference sequence). The CDR3 loop spans 13 amino acids. The CDR3 coding sequence is TGTGCCAGCAGCCAGGACTACAACTACGGGCAGTACTTC. Its translation: CASSQDYNYGQYF.

With regard to this clonotype: With a much larger clone just one base away, this may be a read error. The rearrangement joins TRBV6-5 to TRBJ1-6; D is ambiguous. Germline V lookup: CDR1 MNHEY, CDR2 SVGAGI. The V end lost 2 bases, the J end lost 6 bases, and 14 bases lay between the germline ends. The CDR3 loop spans 16 amino acids. DNA for the CDR3: TGTGCCAGCAGTTACGCCCGAGGGCTGTGTAATTCACCCCTCCACTTT. It translates to CASSYARGLCNSPLHF.

This clonotype was counted ten times or more. V is TRBV12-3 or TRBV12-4 and J is TRBJ1-5; 7 nucleotides line up with TRBD1. There are 17 residues in the CDR3. Trimming cost V 7 bases and J 3 bases; bases outside gene matches: 15. Here the CDR3 DNA reads TGTGCCAGCACCCACACCCGAGGGGGCGTTGACAATCAGCCCCAGCATTTT. Amino acids: CASTHTRGGVDNQPQHF.

The chain has TRBV6-1 and TRBJ2-3, with D perhaps matching TRBD1 (5 bases). V was shortened by 8 bases and J by 1 base, with 19 bases between the two germline ends. Germline V gene lookup returns CDR1 MNHNS and CDR2 SASEGT. This CDR3 is built from 16 residues. As DNA, the CDR3 is TGTGCCAGCTCTCCGGATGCAGGGATGGGCACAGATACGCAGTATTTT. Its translation: CASSPDAGMGTDTQYF.

Remarks on this clonotype: A read error is possible here, since a much larger clone lies one base away. The chain carries TRBV6-2 or TRBV6-3 and TRBJ1-1; perhaps TRBD1 as D (5 bases). CDR1 and CDR2 from the germline V gene are MNHEY and SVGEGT. Trimming removed 5 bases from V and 10 bases from J, with 14 bases in between. The CDR3 is 12 residues long. The CDR3 protein is CASSGGVRGAFF. For the CDR3, the DNA is TGTGCCAGCAGTGGCGGGGTTAGGGGAGCTTTCTTT.

This clonotype was counted only a few times. The chain joins TRBV6-1 to TRBJ1-5; the match to TRBD1 covers 8 bases. V shed 6 bases, J shed 5 bases, and the junction held 9 bases outside the gene matches. Per the germline V gene, CDR1 is MNHNS and CDR2 is SASEGT. The CDR3 has 15 residues. The CDR3 coding sequence is TGTGCCAGCAGGGCAAGAGGGACAGGCTATCAGCCCCAGCATTTT. It encodes CASRARGTGYQPQHF.